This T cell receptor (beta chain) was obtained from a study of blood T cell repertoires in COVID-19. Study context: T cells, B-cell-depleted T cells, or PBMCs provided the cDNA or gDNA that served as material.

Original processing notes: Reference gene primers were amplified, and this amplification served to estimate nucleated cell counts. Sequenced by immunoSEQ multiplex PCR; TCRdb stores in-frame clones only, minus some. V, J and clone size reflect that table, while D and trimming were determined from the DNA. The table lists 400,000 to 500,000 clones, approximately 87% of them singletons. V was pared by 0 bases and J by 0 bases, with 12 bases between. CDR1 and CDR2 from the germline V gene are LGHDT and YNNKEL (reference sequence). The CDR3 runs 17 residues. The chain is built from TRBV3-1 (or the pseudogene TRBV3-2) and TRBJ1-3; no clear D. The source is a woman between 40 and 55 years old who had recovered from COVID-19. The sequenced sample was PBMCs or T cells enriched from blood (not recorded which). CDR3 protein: CASSQDPAGTSGNTIYF. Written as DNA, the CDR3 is TGTGCCAGCAGCCAAGACCCGGCAGGAACCTCTGGAAACACCATATATTTT.